These T cell receptor beta chains were read from a single sample in a study of T-cell memory formation after mild COVID-19. MiXCR was run by TCRdb on the 5' RACE reads, yielding one entry per CDR3 protein. The data contain roughly 190,000 distinct CDR3 sequences, 25% to 35% of them singletons. The sample was PBMCs or a T cell subset sorted from them (not recorded which). The receptors shown here come from an adult woman who had mild COVID-19 (a few samples of this study predate the infection). Cell type and time point are not known. CDR3s include the opening cysteine and the closing phenylalanine or tryptophan. The order of the fields is clone size, J gene, V gene, D gene, CDR3 protein, CDR3 DNA. A D gene is named only where the DNA matches it firmly. Expanded clones are given a class, and other clones once, few, many or no size at all.

clone size: NA; J gene: TRBJ1-2; V gene: TRBV12-3/TRBV12-4; D gene: NA; CDR3 protein: CASSLAEGKDYGYTF; CDR3 DNA: TGTGCCAGCAGTTTAGCGGAGGGGAAGGACTATGGCTACACCTTC
clone size: few; J gene: TRBJ2-7; V gene: TRBV7-2; D gene: NA; CDR3 protein: CASSHKTGMYEQYF; CDR3 DNA: TGTGCCAGCAGCCATAAGACAGGCATGTACGAGCAGTACTTC
clone size: few; J gene: TRBJ2-1; V gene: TRBV28; D gene: NA; CDR3 protein: CASSLLGLSQFF; CDR3 DNA: TGTGCCAGCAGTTTATTGGGTTTATCCCAGTTCTTC
clone size: NA; J gene: TRBJ2-3; V gene: TRBV11-2; D gene: NA; CDR3 protein: CASSLVGLGPDTQYF; CDR3 DNA: TGTGCCAGCAGCTTAGTCGGGCTAGGACCAGATACGCAGTATTTT
clone size: NA; J gene: TRBJ2-3; V gene: TRBV5-1; D gene: TRBD2; CDR3 protein: CASSLVSSGGANADTQYF; CDR3 DNA: TGCGCCAGCAGCTTGGTGTCTAGCGGGGGGGCTAACGCAGATACGCAGTATTTT
clone size: few; J gene: TRBJ2-1; V gene: TRBV5-1; D gene: TRBD1; CDR3 protein: CASSPDRGIDEQFF; CDR3 DNA: TGCGCCAGCAGCCCAGACAGGGGTATCGATGAGCAGTTCTTC
clone size: NA; J gene: TRBJ2-7; V gene: TRBV6-2/TRBV6-3; D gene: NA; CDR3 protein: CASSRSGHFSYEQYF; CDR3 DNA: TGTGCCAGCAGTAGATCGGGACACTTCTCCTACGAGCAGTACTTC
clone size: NA; J gene: TRBJ2-7; V gene: TRBV4-3; D gene: NA; CDR3 protein: CASSQELAYEQYF; CDR3 DNA: TGCGCCAGCAGCCAGGAACTAGCTTACGAGCAGTACTTC
clone size: NA; J gene: TRBJ2-3; V gene: TRBV6-5; D gene: TRBD2; CDR3 protein: CASTSEGFTDTQYF; CDR3 DNA: TGTGCCAGTACTAGCGAGGGATTCACAGATACGCAGTATTTT
clone size: NA; J gene: TRBJ2-1; V gene: TRBV11-2; D gene: NA; CDR3 protein: CASSPYRVTLYNEQFF; CDR3 DNA: TGTGCCAGCAGCCCATACAGGGTGACTTTGTACAATGAGCAGTTCTTC
clone size: NA; J gene: TRBJ2-3; V gene: TRBV20-1; D gene: NA; CDR3 protein: CSAEGQPITDTQYF; CDR3 DNA: TGCAGTGCTGAAGGACAGCCCATCACAGATACGCAGTATTTT
clone size: NA; J gene: TRBJ2-7; V gene: TRBV7-9; D gene: TRBD2; CDR3 protein: CASSRSLAGVEQYF; CDR3 DNA: TGTGCCAGCAGCCGGTCTCTAGCGGGGGTCGAGCAGTACTTC
clone size: NA; J gene: TRBJ1-4; V gene: TRBV20-1; D gene: TRBD1; CDR3 protein: CSASGQNEKLFF; CDR3 DNA: TGCAGTGCATCGGGACAGAATGAAAAACTGTTTTTT
clone size: NA; J gene: TRBJ2-3; V gene: TRBV19; D gene: NA; CDR3 protein: CASSPSGLGDTQYF; CDR3 DNA: TGTGCCAGTAGTCCCTCCGGGTTAGGAGATACGCAGTATTTT
clone size: NA; J gene: TRBJ1-1; V gene: TRBV3-1; D gene: NA; CDR3 protein: CASSRNLNTEAFF; CDR3 DNA: TGTGCCAGCAGCCGCAACTTGAACACTGAAGCTTTCTTT
clone size: NA; J gene: TRBJ2-7; V gene: TRBV2; D gene: NA; CDR3 protein: CASSESGISYEQYF; CDR3 DNA: TGTGCCAGCAGTGAGTCAGGGATCTCCTACGAGCAGTACTTC